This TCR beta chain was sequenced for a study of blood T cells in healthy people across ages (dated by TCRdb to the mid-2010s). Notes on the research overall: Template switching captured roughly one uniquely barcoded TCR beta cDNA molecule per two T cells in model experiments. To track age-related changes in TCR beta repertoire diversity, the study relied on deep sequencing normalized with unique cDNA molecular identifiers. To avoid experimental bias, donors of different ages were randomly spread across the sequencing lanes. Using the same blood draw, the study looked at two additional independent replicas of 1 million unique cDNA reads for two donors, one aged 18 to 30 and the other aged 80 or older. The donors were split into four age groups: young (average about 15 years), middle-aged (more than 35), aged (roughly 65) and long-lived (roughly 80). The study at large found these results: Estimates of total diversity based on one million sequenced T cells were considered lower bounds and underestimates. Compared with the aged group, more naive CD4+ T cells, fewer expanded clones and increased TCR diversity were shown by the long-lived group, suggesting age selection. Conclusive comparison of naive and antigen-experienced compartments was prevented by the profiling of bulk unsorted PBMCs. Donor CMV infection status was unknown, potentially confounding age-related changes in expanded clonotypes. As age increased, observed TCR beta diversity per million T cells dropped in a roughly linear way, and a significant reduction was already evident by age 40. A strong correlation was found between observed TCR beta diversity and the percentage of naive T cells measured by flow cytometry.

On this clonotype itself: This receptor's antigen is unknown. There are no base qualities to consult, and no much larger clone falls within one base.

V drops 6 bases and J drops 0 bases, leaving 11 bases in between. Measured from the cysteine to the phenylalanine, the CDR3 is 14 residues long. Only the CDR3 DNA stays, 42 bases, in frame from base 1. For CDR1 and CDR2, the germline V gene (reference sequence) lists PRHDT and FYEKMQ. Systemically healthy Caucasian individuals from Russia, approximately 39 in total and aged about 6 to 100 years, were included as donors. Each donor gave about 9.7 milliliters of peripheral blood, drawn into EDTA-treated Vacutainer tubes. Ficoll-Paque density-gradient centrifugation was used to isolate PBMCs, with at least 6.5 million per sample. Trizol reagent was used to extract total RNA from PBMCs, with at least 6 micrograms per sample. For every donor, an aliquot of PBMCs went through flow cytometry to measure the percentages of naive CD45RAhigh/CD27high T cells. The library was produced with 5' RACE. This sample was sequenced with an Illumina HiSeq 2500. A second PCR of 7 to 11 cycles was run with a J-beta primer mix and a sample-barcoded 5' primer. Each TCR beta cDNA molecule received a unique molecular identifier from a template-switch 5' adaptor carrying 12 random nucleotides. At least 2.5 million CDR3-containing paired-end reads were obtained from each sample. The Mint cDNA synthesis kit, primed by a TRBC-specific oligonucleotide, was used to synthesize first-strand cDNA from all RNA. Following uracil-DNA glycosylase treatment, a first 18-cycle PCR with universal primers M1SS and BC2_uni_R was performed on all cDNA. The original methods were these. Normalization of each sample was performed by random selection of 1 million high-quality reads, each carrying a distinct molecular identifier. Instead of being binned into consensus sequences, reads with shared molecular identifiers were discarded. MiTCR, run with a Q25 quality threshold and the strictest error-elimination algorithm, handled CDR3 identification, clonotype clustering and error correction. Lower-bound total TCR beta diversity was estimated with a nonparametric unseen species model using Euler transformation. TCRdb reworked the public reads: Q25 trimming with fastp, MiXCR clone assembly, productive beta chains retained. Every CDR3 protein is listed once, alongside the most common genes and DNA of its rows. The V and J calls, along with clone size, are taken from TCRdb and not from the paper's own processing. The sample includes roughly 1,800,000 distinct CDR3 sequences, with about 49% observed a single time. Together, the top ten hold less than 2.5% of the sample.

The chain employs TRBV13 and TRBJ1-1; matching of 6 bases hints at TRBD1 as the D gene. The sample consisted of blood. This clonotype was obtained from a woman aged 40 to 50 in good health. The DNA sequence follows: TGTGCCAGCAGACCCGACAGGTTGAACACTGAAGCTTTCTTT. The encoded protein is CASRPDRLNTEAFF.